The entry below gives a single T cell receptor beta chain sequence along with its context. The antigen is unknown. The sample comes from a study of T-cell memory formation after mild COVID-19. The wider study: Most TCR clusters belonged to a single donor. Whole-study findings and limits: Some responding clones appeared in pre-infection memory, suggesting cross-reactive memory joined. CD4+ contracting clones were found mainly in CM and EM, and CD8+ ones in EMRA.

Constant-segment primers served in 5'RACE that generated TCR alpha and TCR beta cDNA libraries bearing sample barcodes and UMIs. MiXCR was run by TCRdb on the 5' RACE reads, yielding one entry per CDR3 protein. Of approximately 150,000 distinct CDR3 sequences listed, roughly 15% are singletons. The CDR3 totals 16 residues. V was cut by 2 bases and J by 4 bases, with 17 bases left in between. From germline, CDR1 is SGHTA and CDR2 FQGNSA. The source of this sequence is an adult woman who had mild COVID-19 (a few samples of this study predate the infection). Cell type and time point are not known. The rearrangement joins TRBV7-2 to TRBJ2-5; perhaps D is TRBD1 or TRBD2 (5 bases each). Sequences were obtained from PBMCs or a T cell subset sorted from them (not recorded which). CDR3 loop: CASSLRWDAIGETQYF. CDR3 DNA sequence: TGTGCCAGCAGCTTACGTTGGGACGCGATTGGAGAGACCCAGTACTTC.